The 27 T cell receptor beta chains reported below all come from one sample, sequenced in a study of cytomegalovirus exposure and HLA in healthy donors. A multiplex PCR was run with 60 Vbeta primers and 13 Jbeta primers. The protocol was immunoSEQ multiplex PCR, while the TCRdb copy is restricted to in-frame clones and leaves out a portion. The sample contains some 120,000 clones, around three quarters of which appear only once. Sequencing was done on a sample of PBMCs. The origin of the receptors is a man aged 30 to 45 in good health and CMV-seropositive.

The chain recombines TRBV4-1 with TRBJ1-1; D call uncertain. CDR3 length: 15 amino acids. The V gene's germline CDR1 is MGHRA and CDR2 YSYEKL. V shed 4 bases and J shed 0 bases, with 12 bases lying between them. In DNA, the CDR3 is TGCGCCAGCAGCCTAACCCCGGTTTTGAACACTGAAGCTTTCTTT. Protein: CASSLTPVLNTEAFF.

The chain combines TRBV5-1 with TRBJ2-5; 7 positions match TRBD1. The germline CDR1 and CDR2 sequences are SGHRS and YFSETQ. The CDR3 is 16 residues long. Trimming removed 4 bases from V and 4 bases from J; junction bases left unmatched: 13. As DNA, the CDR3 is TGCGCCAGCAGCCAGAGAGTCCTGAGACAGGGAGAGACCCAGTACTTC. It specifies CASSQRVLRQGETQYF. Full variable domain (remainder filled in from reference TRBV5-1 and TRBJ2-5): KAGVTQTPRYLIKTRGQQVTLSCSPISGHRSVSWYQQTPGQGLQFLFEYFSETQRNKGNFPGRFSGRQFSNSRSEMNVSTLELGDSALYLCASSQRVLRQGETQYFGPGTRLLVL.

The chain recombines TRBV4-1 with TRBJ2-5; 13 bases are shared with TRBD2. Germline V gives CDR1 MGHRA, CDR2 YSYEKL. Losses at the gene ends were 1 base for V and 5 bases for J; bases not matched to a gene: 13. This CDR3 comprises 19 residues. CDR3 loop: CASSQVFRGGLAGEETQYF. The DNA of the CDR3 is TGCGCCAGCAGCCAAGTGTTTCGGGGTGGACTAGCGGGGGAGGAGACCCAGTACTTC.

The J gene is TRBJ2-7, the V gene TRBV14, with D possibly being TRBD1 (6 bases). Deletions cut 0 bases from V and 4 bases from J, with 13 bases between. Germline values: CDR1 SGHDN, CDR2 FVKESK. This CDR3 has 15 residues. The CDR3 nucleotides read TGTGCCAGCAGCCAAGAACCAGGGGCGGGTTACGAGCAGTACTTC. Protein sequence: CASSQEPGAGYEQYF.

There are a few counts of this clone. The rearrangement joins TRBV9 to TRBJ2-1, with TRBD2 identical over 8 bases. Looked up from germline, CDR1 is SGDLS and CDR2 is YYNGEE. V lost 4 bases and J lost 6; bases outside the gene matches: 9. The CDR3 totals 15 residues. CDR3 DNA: TGTGCCAGCAGCAGTAGCGGGGCCCCTGGCAATGAGCAGTTCTTC. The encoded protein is CASSSSGAPGNEQFF.

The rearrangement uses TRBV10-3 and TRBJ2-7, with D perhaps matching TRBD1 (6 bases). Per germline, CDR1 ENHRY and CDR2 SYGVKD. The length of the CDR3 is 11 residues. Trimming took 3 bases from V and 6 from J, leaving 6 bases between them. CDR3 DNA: TGTGCCATCAGTGACAGGGGCGAGCAGTACTTC. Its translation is CAISDRGEQYF.

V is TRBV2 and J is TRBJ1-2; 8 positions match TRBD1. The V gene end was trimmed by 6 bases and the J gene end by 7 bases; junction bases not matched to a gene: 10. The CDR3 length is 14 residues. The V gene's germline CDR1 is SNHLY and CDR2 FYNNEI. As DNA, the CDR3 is TGTGCCAGCAGCCCCGACAGGGGAGTGAGTGGCTACACCTTC. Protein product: CASSPDRGVSGYTF.

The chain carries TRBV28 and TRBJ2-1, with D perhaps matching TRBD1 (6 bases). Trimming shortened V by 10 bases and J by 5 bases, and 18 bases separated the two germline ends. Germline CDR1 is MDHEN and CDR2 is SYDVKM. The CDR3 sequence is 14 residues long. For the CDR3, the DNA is TGTGCCACCTTCCAGCAGGGGTATCACAATGAGCAGTTCTTC. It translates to CATFQQGYHNEQFF.

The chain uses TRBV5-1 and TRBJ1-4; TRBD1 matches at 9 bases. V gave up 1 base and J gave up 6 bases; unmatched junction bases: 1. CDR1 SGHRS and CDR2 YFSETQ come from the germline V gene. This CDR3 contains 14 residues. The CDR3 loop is CASSLTGGDEKLFF. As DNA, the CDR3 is TGCGCCAGCAGCTTGACAGGGGGCGATGAAAAACTGTTTTTT.

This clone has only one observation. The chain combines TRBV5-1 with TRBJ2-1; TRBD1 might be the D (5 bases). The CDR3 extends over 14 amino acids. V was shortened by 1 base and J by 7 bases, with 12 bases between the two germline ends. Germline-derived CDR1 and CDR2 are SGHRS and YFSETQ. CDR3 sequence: CASSLPQGMNEQFF. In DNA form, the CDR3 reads TGCGCCAGCAGCTTGCCCCAGGGTATGAATGAGCAGTTCTTC.

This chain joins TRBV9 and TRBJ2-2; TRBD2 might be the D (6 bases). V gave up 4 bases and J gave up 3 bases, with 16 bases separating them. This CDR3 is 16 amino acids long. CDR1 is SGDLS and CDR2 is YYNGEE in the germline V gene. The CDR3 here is CASSLPLRGYTGELFF. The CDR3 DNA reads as TGTGCCAGCAGCCTTCCGTTACGGGGGTACACCGGGGAGCTGTTTTTT. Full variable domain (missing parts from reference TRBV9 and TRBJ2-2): DSGVTQTPKHLITATGQRVTLRCSPRSGDLSVYWYQQSLDQGLQFLIQYYNGEERAKGNILERFSAQQFPDLHSELNLSSLELGDSALYFCASSLPLRGYTGELFFGEGSRLTVL.

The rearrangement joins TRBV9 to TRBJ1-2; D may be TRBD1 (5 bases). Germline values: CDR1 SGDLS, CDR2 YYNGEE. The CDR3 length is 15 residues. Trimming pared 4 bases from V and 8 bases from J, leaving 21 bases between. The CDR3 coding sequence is TGTGCCAGCAGCAAAGAAGTCAGGCGGAGGGGAGGCTACACCTTC. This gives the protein CASSKEVRRRGGYTF.

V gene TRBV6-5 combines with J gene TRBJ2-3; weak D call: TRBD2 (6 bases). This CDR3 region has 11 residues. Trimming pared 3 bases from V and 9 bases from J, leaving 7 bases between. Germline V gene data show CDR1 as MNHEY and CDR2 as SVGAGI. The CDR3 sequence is CASSYGGTQYF. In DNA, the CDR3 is TGTGCCAGCAGTTATGGGGGGACGCAGTATTTT.

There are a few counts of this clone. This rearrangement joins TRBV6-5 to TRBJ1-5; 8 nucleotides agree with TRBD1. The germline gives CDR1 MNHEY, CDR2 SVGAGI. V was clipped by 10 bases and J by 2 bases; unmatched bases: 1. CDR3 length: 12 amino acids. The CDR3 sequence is CATGQGNQPQHF. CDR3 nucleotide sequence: TGTGCCACGGGACAGGGCAATCAGCCCCAGCATTTT.

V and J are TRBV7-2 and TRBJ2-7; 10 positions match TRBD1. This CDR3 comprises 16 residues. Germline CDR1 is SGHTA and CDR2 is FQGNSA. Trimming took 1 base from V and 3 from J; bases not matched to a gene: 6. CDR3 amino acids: CASSLGGTGVLYEQYF. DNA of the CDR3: TGTGCCAGCAGCTTAGGGGGGACAGGGGTACTCTACGAGCAGTACTTC.

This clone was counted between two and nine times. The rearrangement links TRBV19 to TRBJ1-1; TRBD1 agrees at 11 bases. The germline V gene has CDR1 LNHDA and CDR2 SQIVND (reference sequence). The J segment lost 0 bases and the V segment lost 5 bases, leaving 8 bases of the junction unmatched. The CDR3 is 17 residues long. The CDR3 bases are TGTGCCAGTAGTGGCGGGACAGGGGGGCCGTTGAACACTGAAGCTTTCTTT. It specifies CASSGGTGGPLNTEAFF.

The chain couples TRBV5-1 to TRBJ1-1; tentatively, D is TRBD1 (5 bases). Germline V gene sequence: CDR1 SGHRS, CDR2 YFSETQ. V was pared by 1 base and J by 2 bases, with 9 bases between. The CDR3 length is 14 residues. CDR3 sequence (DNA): TGCGCCAGCAGCTTGCTAGGGGATAACACTGAAGCTTTCTTT. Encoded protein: CASSLLGDNTEAFF.

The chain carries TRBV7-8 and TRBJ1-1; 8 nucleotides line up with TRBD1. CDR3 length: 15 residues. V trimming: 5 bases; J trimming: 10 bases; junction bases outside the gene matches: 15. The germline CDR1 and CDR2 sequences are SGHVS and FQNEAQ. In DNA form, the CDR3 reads TGTGCCAGCAGCCGAAGACAGGGGTGGCCCGAAGGAGCTTTCTTT. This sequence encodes CASSRRQGWPEGAFF.

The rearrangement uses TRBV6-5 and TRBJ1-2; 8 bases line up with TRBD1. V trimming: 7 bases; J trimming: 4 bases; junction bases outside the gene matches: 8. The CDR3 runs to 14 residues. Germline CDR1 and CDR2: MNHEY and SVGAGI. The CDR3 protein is CASMYGQGSYGYTF. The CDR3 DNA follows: TGTGCCAGCATGTACGGACAGGGATCCTATGGCTACACCTTC.

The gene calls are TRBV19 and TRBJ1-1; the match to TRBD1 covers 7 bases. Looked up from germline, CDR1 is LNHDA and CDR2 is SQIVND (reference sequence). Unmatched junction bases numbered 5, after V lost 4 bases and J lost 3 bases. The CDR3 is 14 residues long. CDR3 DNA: TGTGCCAGTAGTAGGGACAGTCAGGACACTGAAGCTTTCTTT. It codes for CASSRDSQDTEAFF.

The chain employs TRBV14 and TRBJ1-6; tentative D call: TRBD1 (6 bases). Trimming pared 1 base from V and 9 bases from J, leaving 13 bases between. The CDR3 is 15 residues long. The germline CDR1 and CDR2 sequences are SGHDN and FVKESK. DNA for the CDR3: TGTGCCAGCAGCCAAGTTCAGGGGTCGGGTTCACCCCTCCACTTT. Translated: CASSQVQGSGSPLHF.

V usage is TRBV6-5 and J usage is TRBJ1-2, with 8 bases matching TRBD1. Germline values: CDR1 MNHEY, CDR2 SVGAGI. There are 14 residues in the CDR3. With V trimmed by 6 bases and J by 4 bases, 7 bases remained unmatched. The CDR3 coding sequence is TGTGCCAGCAGCGGACAGGGTATCTTCTATGGCTACACCTTC. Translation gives CASSGQGIFYGYTF.

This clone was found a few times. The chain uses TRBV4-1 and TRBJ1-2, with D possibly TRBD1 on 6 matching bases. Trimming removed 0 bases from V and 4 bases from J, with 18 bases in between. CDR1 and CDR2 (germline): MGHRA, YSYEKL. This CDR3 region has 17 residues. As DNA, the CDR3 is TGCGCCAGCAGCCAAGACGCATTAAGGGGGTCAAGCTATGGCTACACCTTC. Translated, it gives CASSQDALRGSSYGYTF.

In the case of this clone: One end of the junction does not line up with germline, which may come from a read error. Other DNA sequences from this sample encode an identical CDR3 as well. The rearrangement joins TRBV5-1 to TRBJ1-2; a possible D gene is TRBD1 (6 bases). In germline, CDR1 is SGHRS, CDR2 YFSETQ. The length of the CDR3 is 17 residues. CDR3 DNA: TGCGCCAGCAGCTTGCCAAATACAGGGTCGGATGGAGGCGGCTACACCTTT. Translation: CASSLPNTGSDGGGYTF.

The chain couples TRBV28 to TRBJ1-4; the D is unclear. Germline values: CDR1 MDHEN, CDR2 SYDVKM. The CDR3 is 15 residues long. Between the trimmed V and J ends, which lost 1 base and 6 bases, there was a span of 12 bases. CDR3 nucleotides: TGTGCCAGCAGTTTATACCGGGAGGGATATGAAAAACTGTTTTTT. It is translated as CASSLYREGYEKLFF.

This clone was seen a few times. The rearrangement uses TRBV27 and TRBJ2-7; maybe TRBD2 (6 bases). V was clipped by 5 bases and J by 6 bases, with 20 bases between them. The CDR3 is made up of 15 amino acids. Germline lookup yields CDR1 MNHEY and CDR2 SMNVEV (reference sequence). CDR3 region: CASSGPPGGLREQYF. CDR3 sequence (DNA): TGTGCCAGCAGTGGCCCGCCTGGGGGGTTGCGCGAGCAGTACTTC.

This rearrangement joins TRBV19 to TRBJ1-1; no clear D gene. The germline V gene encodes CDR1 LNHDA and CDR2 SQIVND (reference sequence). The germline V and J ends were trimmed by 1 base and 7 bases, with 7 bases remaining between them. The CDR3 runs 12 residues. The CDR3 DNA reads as TGTGCCAGTAGTATAGTTGCCGGTGAAGCTTTCTTT. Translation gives CASSIVAGEAFF.